This T cell receptor beta chain derives from a study of shared clonotypes between healthy human individuals. Naive CD45RA+ and memory CD45RA-negative subsets were split from CD4+ cells. With 6 bases removed from V and 4 bases from J, the gap between germline ends came to 9 bases. The CDR3 extends over 12 amino acids. The germline V gene has CDR1 SEHNR and CDR2 FQNEAQ (reference sequence). The table came from immunoSEQ multiplex PCR; TCRdb's copy has only in-frame clones and leaves some out. Among about 1.5 million clones listed, nearly 99% were seen once. The receptor's source is a man aged 25 to 40 in good health. The chain is built from TRBV7-9 and TRBJ1-2; D call uncertain. Sample: naive CD4+ T cells sorted from blood. As for subset: CD45RA+ positively selected. The DNA of the CDR3 is TGTGCCAGCAGGTTAAGGTCCTATGGCTACACCTTC. Protein: CASRLRSYGYTF.